This T cell receptor (beta chain) was observed in a study of T-cell reconstitution after alpha-beta-depleted transplantation in children (dated by TCRdb to about 2016). Notes on the research overall: Using TCR repertoire profiling, the study quantitatively followed how T-cell immune reconstitution unfolded in children after TCRalphabeta/CD19-depleted allogeneic hematopoietic cell transplantation.

Points on this clonotype: This clone's antigen is unknown. No base quality information exists; no much larger clone differs at one position.

CDR1 and CDR2, per the germline V gene (reference sequence), are MNHEY and SMNVEV. The CDR3 sequence holds 15 residues, the cysteine and phenylalanine included. Only the CDR3 portion is preserved as DNA: 45 bases, with reading frame beginning at the first base. V is cut by 2 bases and J by 0 bases, and the space between the germline ends is 10 bases. Receptor libraries were prepared by PCR. The sequencing machine was an Illumina HiSeq 2500. TCR library preparation used molecular barcoding, with unique molecular identifiers applied to normalize quantification of the TCRbeta repertoire. The raw public data were reprocessed by TCRdb itself: fastp quality trimming at Q25, MiXCR clonotype calling, in-frame beta chains only. Each record represents a unique CDR3 protein, reported with the most common genes and DNA among its rows. The sample table lists 250,000 to 300,000 distinct CDR3 sequences, approximately 9.6% of them with a count of one. Jointly, the top ten make up 10% of the sample.

The origin of this receptor is a human donor who donated a stem cell graft to a child with SCID. The sequenced sample was PBMCs from the stem cell graft donor, obtained from the stem cell graft. The rearranged segments are TRBV27 and TRBJ1-2, with the D gene not clear enough to name. CDR3 sequence: CASSLLVPSNYGYTF. The DNA sequence reads TGTGCCAGCAGTTTACTTGTCCCATCTAACTATGGCTACACCTTC.